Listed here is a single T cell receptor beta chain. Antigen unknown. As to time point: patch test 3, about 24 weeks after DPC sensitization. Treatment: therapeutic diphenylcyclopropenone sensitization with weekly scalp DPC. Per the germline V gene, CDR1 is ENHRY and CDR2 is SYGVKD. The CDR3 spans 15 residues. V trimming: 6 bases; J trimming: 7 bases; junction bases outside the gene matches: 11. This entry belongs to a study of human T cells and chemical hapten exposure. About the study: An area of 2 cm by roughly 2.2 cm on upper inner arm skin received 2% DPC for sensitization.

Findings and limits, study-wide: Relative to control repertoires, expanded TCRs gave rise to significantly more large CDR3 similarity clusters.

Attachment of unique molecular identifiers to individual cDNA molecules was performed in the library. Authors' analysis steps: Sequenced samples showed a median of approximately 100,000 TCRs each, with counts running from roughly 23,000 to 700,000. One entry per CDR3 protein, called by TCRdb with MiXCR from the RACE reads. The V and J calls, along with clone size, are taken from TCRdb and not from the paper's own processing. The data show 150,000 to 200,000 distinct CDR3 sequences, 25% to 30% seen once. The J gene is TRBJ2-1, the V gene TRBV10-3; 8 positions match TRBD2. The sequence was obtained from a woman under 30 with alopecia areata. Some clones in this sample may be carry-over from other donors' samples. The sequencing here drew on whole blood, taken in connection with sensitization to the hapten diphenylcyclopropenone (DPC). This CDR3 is CAISGGGSGANEQFF. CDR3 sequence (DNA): TGTGCCATCAGCGGGGGGGGTAGCGGGGCTAATGAGCAGTTCTTC.